The clone carrying this TCR beta chain was seen a few times. What it binds is unknown. Using RNA transcripts as the source, TCR beta CDR3 regions were amplified. A set of HTBI primers served as the primers for a first-round RT-PCR of the TCR CDR3. From the multiplex PCR reads, TCRdb called clonotypes with MiXCR, one entry per CDR3 protein. Of about 640,000 distinct CDR3 sequences listed, around 21% were seen once; the top ten hold more than 30%. The data stem from a study of T cells in Graves' hyperthyroidism and ophthalmopathy. Findings and caveats of the study: The majority of expanded thyroid clonotypes above 0.001 also appeared in blood.

Diagnostic decisions used clinical symptoms, serum thyroxine and TRAb, thyroid ultrasound and orbital computed tomography. CDR3 size: 13 residues. V was clipped by 5 bases and J by 0 bases, with 5 bases between them. Germline lookup yields CDR1 MNHNS and CDR2 SASEGT. The TCR comes from a young man with Graves' ophthalmopathy. The sample comprised blood. This chain links TRBV6-1 with TRBJ1-5; D remains unclear. The CDR3 reads CASSKNSNQPQHF. CDR3 nucleotide sequence: TGTGCCAGCAGTAAGAATAGCAATCAGCCCCAGCATTTT.